The entry that follows covers one TCR beta chain sequence. The source of the sample is a study of shared T cell receptors in the human thymus. The protocol was immunoSEQ multiplex PCR, while the TCRdb copy is restricted to in-frame clones and leaves out a portion. The table lists around 340,000 clones, 95% of them singletons. The TCR was taken from a human donor. Sequencing was performed on thymocytes.

CDR3 in amino acids: CAISLDRGPADTGELFF. For the CDR3, the DNA is TGTGCCATCAGCCTTGACAGGGGACCCGCGGACACCGGGGAGCTGTTTTTT. The J gene is TRBJ2-2, the V gene TRBV10-3; 8 nucleotides match TRBD1. Germline lookup yields CDR1 ENHRY and CDR2 SYGVKD. V dropped 6 bases and J dropped 3; count of bases not matched to a gene: 12. The CDR3 is 17 residues long.